The 10 T cell receptor beta chains below come from one sample, sequenced in a study of blood T cell repertoires in COVID-19. Some clones are missing from TCRdb's copy, which holds only in-frame ones; the method was immunoSEQ multiplex PCR. The table shows roughly 180,000 clones, with 82% occurring only once. The sequenced sample consisted of PBMCs or T cells enriched from blood (not recorded which). Receptors were obtained from a man aged 55 to 70 who had recovered from COVID-19.

The chain combines TRBV7-3 with TRBJ1-2, with 9 positions matching TRBD1. Looked up from germline, CDR1 is SGHTA and CDR2 is FQGTGA. The length of the CDR3 is 15 residues. Germline trimming cut 5 bases from V and 5 bases from J; bases unmatched to any gene: 9. The CDR3 protein is CASSPGTGWLYGYTF. As DNA, the CDR3 is TGTGCCAGCAGCCCCGGGACAGGGTGGCTGTATGGCTACACCTTC. The variable domain in full, with the rest retrieved from reference TRBV7-3 and TRBJ1-2, is GAGVSQTPSNKVTEKGKYVELRCDPISGHTALYWYRQSLGQGPEFLIYFQGTGAADDSGLPNDRFFAVRPEGSVSTLKIQRTERGDSAVYLCASSPGTGWLYGYTFGSGTRLTVV.

The chain is built from TRBV18 and TRBJ2-5; TRBD1 agrees at 9 bases. Trimming took 5 bases from V and 4 from J; bases not matched to a gene: 5. The germline gives CDR1 KGHSH, CDR2 LQKENI. There are 14 residues in the CDR3. The CDR3 coding sequence is TGTGCCAGCTCATGGACAGGGGCGGGAGAGACCCAGTACTTC. It codes for CASSWTGAGETQYF.

CDR3 residues: CASSGTGGRQPQHF. The CDR3 bases are TGTGCCAGTAGTGGAACAGGGGGCCGCCAGCCCCAGCATTTT. The chain joins TRBV19 to TRBJ1-5, with 9 bases aligning to TRBD1. Looked up from germline, CDR1 is LNHDA and CDR2 is SQIVND (reference sequence). The CDR3 totals 14 residues. J gave up 7 bases and V 5 bases, and 6 bases lay outside the gene matches.

Here the CDR3 DNA reads TGTGCCAGCAGCGTAGCCGGGGGAGTAACAGATACGCAGTATTTT. This translates into CASSVAGGVTDTQYF. V usage is TRBV9 and J usage is TRBJ2-3, with D perhaps TRBD2 (6 bases). This CDR3 has 15 amino acids. The germline gives CDR1 SGDLS, CDR2 YYNGEE. V shed 0 bases and J shed 3 bases, with 11 bases lying between them.

CDR3 in amino acids: CASSQGGAGTYEQYF. DNA for the CDR3: TGTGCCAGTAGCCAAGGAGGGGCAGGGACCTACGAGCAGTACTTC. The V gene is TRBV19, the J gene TRBJ2-7; D possibly corresponds to TRBD2 (6 bases). Germline V gives CDR1 LNHDA, CDR2 SQIVND (reference sequence). The CDR3 has 15 residues. Trimming cost V 6 bases and J 2 bases, with 17 bases left between them.

The rearrangement uses TRBV5-6 and TRBJ1-2, with TRBD1 matching over 7 bases. J lost 6 bases, V lost 3 bases, and 11 bases had no gene match. The CDR3 length is 15 residues. Germline V lookup: CDR1 SGHDT, CDR2 YYEEEE. The CDR3, as DNA: TGTGCCAGCAGCTCGTTACAGGGGAGAATAGATGGCTACACCTTC. Residues: CASSSLQGRIDGYTF. Variable domain in full (rest from reference TRBV5-6 and TRBJ1-2): DAGVTQSPTHLIKTRGQQVTLRCSPKSGHDTVSWYQQALGQGPQFIFQYYEEEERQRGNFPDRFSGHQFPNYSSELNVNALLLGDSALYLCASSSLQGRIDGYTFGSGTRLTVV.

The V call is TRBV7-7, the J call TRBJ1-2; 12 nucleotides agree with TRBD1. This CDR3 contains 15 residues. With 3 bases clipped from V and 4 bases from J, the junction kept 3 bases outside the gene matches. The germline CDR1 and CDR2 sequences are SSHAT and FNYEAQ (reference sequence). DNA for the CDR3: TGTGCCAGCAGCTTGGGGACAGGGGGCCCCTATGGCTACACCTTC. Residues: CASSLGTGGPYGYTF.

This clone appeared once. This chain joins TRBV7-9 and TRBJ1-1, with 7 bases fitting TRBD1. From germline, CDR1 is SEHNR and CDR2 FQNEAQ (reference sequence). V shed 6 bases, J shed 5 bases, and the junction held 6 bases outside the gene matches. This CDR3 is 13 amino acids long. The CDR3 sequence is CASRTVQGTEAFF. The DNA of the CDR3 is TGTGCCAGCAGGACGGTACAGGGGACTGAAGCTTTCTTT.

The rearrangement uses TRBV20-1 and TRBJ1-1; no reliable D call. The ends were cut back, 3 bases at V and 5 bases at J, with 16 bases in the middle. Germline V gene lookup returns CDR1 DFQATT and CDR2 SNEGSKA (reference sequence). There are 14 residues in the CDR3. Here the CDR3 reads CSASQAGWGTEAFF. The CDR3, as DNA: TGCAGTGCTAGTCAGGCGGGATGGGGTACTGAAGCTTTCTTT.

The gene calls are TRBV5-1 and TRBJ2-6; D perhaps matches TRBD1 (5 bases). Germline lookup yields CDR1 SGHRS and CDR2 YFSETQ. Trimming pared 5 bases from V and 4 bases from J, leaving 16 bases between. The CDR3 length is 16 residues. In DNA, the CDR3 is TGCGCCAGCAGATCTTCAGGGTTGGCCGGGGCCAACGTCCTGACTTTC. It yields the protein CASRSSGLAGANVLTF.